A single sample gave rise to the 26 T cell receptor beta chains below, sequenced in a study of blood T cell repertoires in COVID-19. Using immunoSEQ multiplex PCR, the repertoire was profiled, and TCRdb retains in-frame clones only, with some absent. The sample consists of 100,000 to 140,000 clones, 89% of them appearing once. The sequencing sample was made of peripheral blood. These receptors originate from a man aged 35 to 55 with active or convalescent COVID-19.

This chain links TRBV28 with TRBJ2-7; 13 nucleotides line up with TRBD2. CDR3 length: 15 residues. V was clipped by 6 bases and J by 0 bases; unmatched bases: 2. Germline assignment: CDR1 MDHEN and CDR2 SYDVKM. In nucleotides, the CDR3 is TGTGCCAGCAGCAGACTAGCGGGAGGCTCCTACGAGCAGTACTTC. Its translation is CASSRLAGGSYEQYF.

V is TRBV19 and J is TRBJ2-2; 10 bases match TRBD2. V lost 2 bases, J lost 7 bases, and 7 bases stayed unmatched. Looked up from germline, CDR1 is LNHDA and CDR2 is SQIVND (reference sequence). The CDR3 is 16 residues long. The CDR3 loop is CASSILAGVVNGELFF. DNA for the CDR3: TGTGCCAGTAGTATACTAGCGGGAGTGGTGAACGGGGAGCTGTTTTTT.

In this sample, this clone turned up once. The chain joins TRBV18 to TRBJ2-2; D gene unclear. This CDR3 is 15 amino acids long. Germline values: CDR1 KGHSH, CDR2 LQKENI. V shed 2 bases and J shed 0 bases, with 7 bases lying between them. Here the CDR3 DNA reads TGTGCCAGCTCACCATCCGGGTCGAACACCGGGGAGCTGTTTTTT. It yields the protein CASSPSGSNTGELFF.

This rearrangement joins TRBV4-1 to TRBJ1-2, with 10 bases matching TRBD1. After removal of 4 bases from V and 1 base from J, the junction contained 6 bases not matched to a gene. Germline V gene lookup returns CDR1 MGHRA and CDR2 YSYEKL. This CDR3 is built from 16 residues. The CDR3 bases are TGCGCCAGCAGCCCCAGACAGGGGGCTGTTAACTATGGCTACACCTTC. This translates into CASSPRQGAVNYGYTF.

This chain links TRBV24-1 with TRBJ1-3; 8 nucleotides agree with TRBD1. Germline V gene sequence: CDR1 KGHDR, CDR2 SFDVKD. The CDR3 length is 16 residues. The V segment lost 4 bases and the J segment 0 bases; nucleotides outside the gene matches: 4. CDR3 loop: CATSDGTGLSGNTIYF. DNA of the CDR3: TGTGCCACCAGTGACGGGACAGGTCTCTCTGGAAACACCATATATTTT.

The genes are TRBV7-2 and TRBJ2-3; TRBD2 is a possible D gene (5 bases). From germline, CDR1 is SGHTA and CDR2 FQGNSA. Trimming removed 7 bases from V and 2 bases from J, with 16 bases in between. The CDR3 runs 15 residues. This chain's CDR3 is CASTPRGLHTDTQYF. The CDR3 region has the DNA TGTGCCAGCACCCCTCGGGGATTACACACAGATACGCAGTATTTT.

CDR3 in amino acids: CASSAQGPTSTEAFF. In nucleotides, the CDR3 is TGTGCCAGCAGCGCACAGGGCCCCACGAGCACTGAAGCTTTCTTT. The chain combines TRBV7-9 with TRBJ1-1; D possibly corresponds to TRBD1 (6 bases). Germline CDR1 and CDR2: SEHNR and FQNEAQ (reference sequence). The CDR3 sequence is 15 residues long. V lost 5 bases and J lost 4, with 17 bases in between.

The chain links TRBV6-6 to TRBJ1-5; 10 bases map to TRBD1. Trimming took 5 bases from V and 7 from J; bases not matched to a gene: 5. Germline V gene data show CDR1 as MNHNY and CDR2 as SVGAGI (reference sequence). The length of the CDR3 is 14 residues. CDR3 nucleotides: TGTGCCAGCAGTCCCGGACAGGGGGGACAGCCCCAGCATTTT. Translating it yields CASSPGQGGQPQHF.

This sequence joins TRBV9 and TRBJ1-3, with no clear D. The V and J ends lost 3 bases and 2 bases respectively, with 6 bases between them. Germline V gives CDR1 SGDLS, CDR2 YYNGEE. This CDR3 region has 13 residues. The CDR3 nucleotides are TGTGCCAGCAGCGCCTCCGCTGGAAACACCATATATTTT. This gives the protein CASSASAGNTIYF.

The chain links TRBV7-3 to TRBJ2-3; D unclear. The CDR3 covers 14 residues. Germline loops: CDR1 SGHTA, CDR2 FQGTGA. Between the trimmed V and J ends, which lost 1 base and 2 bases, there was a span of 7 bases. The CDR3 coding sequence is TGTGCCAGCAGCTTAAGGGCCATCACAGATACGCAGTATTTT. The encoded protein is CASSLRAITDTQYF. The full variable domain, completed using reference TRBV7-3 and TRBJ2-3, is GAGVSQTPSNKVTEKGKYVELRCDPISGHTALYWYRQSLGQGPEFLIYFQGTGAADDSGLPNDRFFAVRPEGSVSTLKIQRTERGDSAVYLCASSLRAITDTQYFGPGTRLTVL.

The chain employs TRBV18 and TRBJ2-1, with 10 bases aligning to TRBD2. Germline V gene sequence: CDR1 KGHSH, CDR2 LQKENI. CDR3 length: 17 amino acids. V gave up 5 bases and J gave up 4 bases; unmatched junction bases: 11. The DNA for the CDR3 is TGTGCCAGCTCAGGGCGGTTAGCGGGAGGATTATACAATGAGCAGTTCTTC. It yields the protein CASSGRLAGGLYNEQFF.

V gene TRBV19 combines with J gene TRBJ2-7; maybe TRBD1 (5 bases). CDR3 length equals 12 residues. The germline V gene encodes CDR1 LNHDA and CDR2 SQIVND (reference sequence). V was trimmed by 3 bases and J by 4 bases, leaving 7 bases between them. The CDR3 nucleotides read TGTGCCAGTAGTATCTCAGGGTACGAGCAGTACTTC. Protein sequence: CASSISGYEQYF.

CDR3 nucleotides: TGTGCCAGCAGCCAAGGGCCAGGGGTTTACTATGGCTACACCTTC. It specifies CASSQGPGVYYGYTF. The rearrangement uses TRBV4-2 and TRBJ1-2, with D perhaps matching TRBD1 (6 bases). CDR3 length: 15 amino acids. CDR1 LGHNA and CDR2 YNFKEQ come from the germline V gene. The ends were cut back, 1 base at V and 3 bases at J, with 12 bases in the middle.

This clone was recorded once. V and J are TRBV19 and TRBJ2-1; 8 nucleotides line up with TRBD2. CDR3 size: 14 residues. V was pared by 7 bases and J by 5 bases, with 7 bases of the junction left unmatched. From germline, CDR1 is LNHDA and CDR2 SQIVND (reference sequence). In DNA, the CDR3 is TGTGCCAGTACGGGCGGGAGGTCCCACAATGAGCAGTTCTTC. It encodes CASTGGRSHNEQFF. Full variable domain (rest looked up from reference TRBV19 and TRBJ2-1): DGGITQSPKYLFRKEGQNVTLSCEQNLNHDAMYWYRQDPGQGLRLIYYSQIVNDFQKGDIAEGYSVSREKKESFPLTVTSAQKNPTAFYLCASTGGRSHNEQFFGPGTRLTVL.

The chain couples TRBV3-1 (or the pseudogene TRBV3-2) to TRBJ2-3; D might be TRBD2 (6 bases). The germline V gene encodes CDR1 LGHDT and CDR2 YNNKEL (reference sequence). CDR3 length equals 12 residues. V lost 3 bases and J 8 bases, leaving 9 bases between the germline ends. The CDR3: CASSQWGGTQYF. For the CDR3, the DNA is TGTGCCAGCAGCCAGTGGGGAGGTACGCAGTATTTT.

In DNA, the CDR3 is TGTGCCAGCAGCTCAGACAGGTTGTATGGCTACACCTTC. It is translated as CASSSDRLYGYTF. The genes are TRBV6-5 and TRBJ1-2; tentatively, D is TRBD1 (6 bases). CDR3 length: 13 residues. V lost 6 bases to trimming and J lost 5 bases, with 13 bases between them. From germline, CDR1 is MNHEY and CDR2 SVGAGI.

V and J are TRBV9 and TRBJ2-3, with a tentative D call TRBD2 (6 bases). Germline CDR1 SGDLS, CDR2 YYNGEE. Trimming removed 2 bases at V and 3 bases at J, with 16 bases between. The CDR3 totals 16 residues. The CDR3 here is CASSVGWGGGTDTQYF. CDR3 in DNA: TGTGCCAGCAGCGTCGGATGGGGTGGAGGGACAGATACGCAGTATTTT. The whole variable domain, remainder taken from reference TRBV9 and TRBJ2-3, is DSGVTQTPKHLITATGQRVTLRCSPRSGDLSVYWYQQSLDQGLQFLIQYYNGEERAKGNILERFSAQQFPDLHSELNLSSLELGDSALYFCASSVGWGGGTDTQYFGPGTRLTVL.

A single count supports this clone. This chain links TRBV20-1 with TRBJ1-2; D gene ambiguous. Germline V gene data show CDR1 as DFQATT and CDR2 as SNEGSKA (reference sequence). V was trimmed by 4 bases and J by 8 bases, leaving 11 bases between them. The CDR3 is 11 amino acids. CDR3 DNA: TGCAGTGCTACCCCCCAGTTGGGCTACACCTTC. Translating gives CSATPQLGYTF.

The chain has TRBV28 and TRBJ1-5; no definite D call. V dropped 6 bases and J dropped 2 bases, with 5 bases sitting between them. Germline V gives CDR1 MDHEN, CDR2 SYDVKM. The CDR3 loop spans 12 amino acids. The DNA of the CDR3 is TGTGCCAGCAGCGGTGGCAATCAGCCCCAGCATTTT. The encoded protein is CASSGGNQPQHF.

The CDR3: CASSPTGYSYEQYF. CDR3 coding DNA: TGTGCCAGCAGCCCTACAGGTTACTCCTACGAGCAGTACTTC. The genes are TRBV6-2 or TRBV6-3 and TRBJ2-7, with a weak D call TRBD1 (5 bases). The CDR3 totals 14 residues. V lost 6 bases, J lost 0 bases, and 12 bases lay in between. Germline loops: CDR1 MNHEY, CDR2 SVGEGT.

The chain has TRBV4-1 and TRBJ2-7, with 10 bases aligning to TRBD1. V gave up 0 bases and J gave up 3 bases; unmatched junction bases: 14. From germline, CDR1 is MGHRA and CDR2 YSYEKL. This CDR3 is built from 19 residues. CDR3 coding DNA: TGCGCCAGCAGCCAAGAGGTTGGAAAAGTTGGGGACAGGGGCTACGAGCAGTACTTC. Protein: CASSQEVGKVGDRGYEQYF.

The chain has TRBV6-5 and TRBJ1-5, with a weak D call TRBD1 (5 bases). The CDR3 is 15 residues long. Between the trimmed V and J ends, which lost 0 bases and 2 bases, there was a span of 8 bases. Germline-derived CDR1 and CDR2 are MNHEY and SVGAGI. The CDR3 DNA is TGTGCCAGCAGTTACTCTGGGGGGGGCAATCAGCCCCAGCATTTT. Translation gives CASSYSGGGNQPQHF.

The table lists this clone with a count of one. The chain is built from TRBV4-1 and TRBJ2-1; 8 bases are shared with TRBD2. CDR3 length: 16 residues. Looked up from germline, CDR1 is MGHRA and CDR2 is YSYEKL. The J segment lost 8 bases and the V segment lost 0 bases, leaving 9 bases of the junction unmatched. The DNA of the CDR3 is TGCGCCAGCAGCCAAGAGATAGCGGGACTAGGGGATGAGCAGTTCTTC. Its protein is CASSQEIAGLGDEQFF.

The rearrangement uses TRBV3-1 (or the pseudogene TRBV3-2) and TRBJ1-6; a possible D gene is TRBD1 (5 bases). The V and J ends lost 1 base and 7 bases respectively, with 11 bases between them. Germline CDR1 and CDR2: LGHDT and YNNKEL (reference sequence). The CDR3 length is 15 residues. The CDR3 DNA reads TGTGCCAGCAGCCAAGCAGGGATCCACAATTCACCCCTCCACTTT. Translating gives CASSQAGIHNSPLHF.

The CDR3 sequence is CASSSLTGDYYGYTF. The CDR3 DNA follows: TGTGCCAGTAGTTCCCTGACAGGGGACTACTATGGCTACACCTTC. J is TRBJ1-2 and V is TRBV19; 8 bases match TRBD1. Germline trimming cut 5 bases from V and 3 bases from J; bases unmatched to any gene: 8. The CDR3 has 15 residues. The germline V gene encodes CDR1 LNHDA and CDR2 SQIVND (reference sequence).

This chain uses TRBV7-8 with TRBJ2-1; D perhaps matches TRBD1 (6 bases). Germline CDR1 SGHVS, CDR2 FQNEAQ. The CDR3 runs to 12 residues. Trimming took 5 bases from V and 10 from J, leaving 12 bases between them. This chain's CDR3 is CASSPTGREQFF. The DNA of the CDR3 is TGTGCCAGCAGCCCCACAGGGCGGGAGCAGTTCTTC.